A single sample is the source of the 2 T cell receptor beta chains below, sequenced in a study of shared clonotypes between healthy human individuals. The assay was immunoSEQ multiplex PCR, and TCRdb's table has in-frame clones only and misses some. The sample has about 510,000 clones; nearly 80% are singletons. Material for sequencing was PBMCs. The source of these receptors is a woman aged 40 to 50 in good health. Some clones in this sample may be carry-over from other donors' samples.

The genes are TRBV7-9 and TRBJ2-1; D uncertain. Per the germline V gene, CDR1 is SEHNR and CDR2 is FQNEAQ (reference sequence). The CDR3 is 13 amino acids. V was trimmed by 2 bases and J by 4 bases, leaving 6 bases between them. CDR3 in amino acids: CASSLRAYNEQFF. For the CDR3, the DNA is TGTGCCAGCAGCTTAAGAGCTTACAATGAGCAGTTCTTC.

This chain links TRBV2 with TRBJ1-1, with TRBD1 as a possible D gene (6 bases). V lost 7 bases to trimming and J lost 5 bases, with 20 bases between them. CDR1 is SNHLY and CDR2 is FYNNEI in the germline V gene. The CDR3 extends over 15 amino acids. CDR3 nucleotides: TGTGCCAGCACCGACGGGGGGCGGGGAAGAACTGAAGCTTTCTTT. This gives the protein CASTDGGRGRTEAFF.